This TCR beta chain was sequenced during a study of cytomegalovirus exposure and HLA in healthy donors. About the research overall: Counted in an early data release were 85 million or so unique TCRs from HLA-typed donors. General study points: Cytomegalovirus-associated status was assigned to some 160 TCR beta chains. Researchers reported that a few CMV-associated chains were confirmed in vitro as CMV antigen-specific.

With 60 Vbeta and 13 Jbeta primers, the PCR was carried out. TCRdb's table, derived via immunoSEQ multiplex PCR, lists solely in-frame clones and lacks some. The sample lists more than 130,000 clones, roughly four fifths occurring once. Details on this clone: Its antigen is as yet unknown.

The receptor was derived from a human donor in good health. Sequencing was done on a sample of PBMCs.

The CDR3, as DNA: TGTGCCAGCAGCCCAGGGGGAGGAGTCACAGATACGCAGTATTTT. As protein: CASSPGGGVTDTQYF. The chain is built from TRBV28 and TRBJ2-3; maybe TRBD1 (7 bases). CDR1 and CDR2 (germline): MDHEN, SYDVKM. V dropped 6 bases and J dropped 2 bases, with 15 bases sitting between them. CDR3 size: 15 residues.